This record looks at one TCR beta chain sequence and its context. There are a few counts of this clonotype. Its antigen is not yet known. No quality values exist for individual bases; no much larger clone is one base distant. V is pruned by 5 bases and J by 7 bases, leaving 14 bases of the junction without a gene match. The germline V gene supplies CDR1 MRHNA and CDR2 SNTAGT. Spanning cysteine to phenylalanine, the CDR3 consists of 17 amino acids. The only DNA kept is the CDR3, 51 bases in frame from the first base. Library prep was done by RT-PCR. Sequencing used an Illumina HiSeq 2500. Starting from the raw public reads, TCRdb applied fastp trimming at Q25, assembled clones with MiXCR and retained in-frame beta chains. Records with the same CDR3 protein are collapsed into one entry carrying the most frequent genes and DNA. This sample comprises more than 450,000 distinct CDR3 sequences, approximately 11% of them detected only once. The top ten clonotypes cover 8% to 13% of the sample.

The data belong to a study of response to subunit inactivated influenza vaccine (dated by TCRdb to the late 2010s). Regarding the study in general: To follow how T cells responded to a trivalent subunit inactivated influenza vaccine, the researchers relied on deep quantitative profiling of the T cell receptor repertoire.

Here is what the overall study found, with its caveats: The authors proposed that each seasonal influenza vaccination may bring in only a limited number of new T cells.

These data were likewise used in another study, on T cells expressing NK-cell markers. As noted in the second study: TCR beta cDNA libraries were prepared using 5'RACE template switching, which introduced a universal primer site and unique molecular identifiers. Three sorted T-cell subsets (CD3+CD56+NKG2C+, CD3+CD56+NKG2C- and CD3+CD56-NKG2C+) from eight donors had their TCR beta-chain repertoires profiled. Of the eight sequenced donors, seven were found to be HCMV-seropositive and one was found to be HCMV-seronegative. In several experiments an anti-gammadeltaTCR antibody was added to restrict sorting to alphabetaTCR-expressing T cells. For six donors, the dominant CD3+CD56+NKG2C+ clonotypes were among the top 10 CD8+ clonotypes and accounted for about 1.0-7.5% of CD8+ T cells. Those dominant clonotypes were again the most abundant among CD3+CD56-NKG2C+ cells in four donors, at roughly 25-65%. Whether the expanded NKG2C-expressing T cell clones were specific for HCMV antigens was left unclear. All eight donors whose samples were sequenced were randomly selected healthy volunteers, three of them men and five women. HCMV serostatus was determined by detecting HCMV-specific IgG in serum with a commercial ELISA kit. Ficoll density gradient centrifugation was used to isolate peripheral blood mononuclear cells from blood. For about 6 donors, bulk peripheral blood T-cell repertoires were additionally sequenced from unsorted PBMC. Synthesis of cDNA was primed from the TCR beta constant segment and was followed by two consecutive PCR amplification steps. Illumina HiSeq 2000/2500, MiSeq or NextSeq was used to sequence libraries as 2 x 150 bp reads. MIGEC handled demultiplexing of the reads and grouping by UMI, while MiTCR was used to assemble and quantify clonotypes. To remove erroneous sequences, TCR cDNA sequences were retained only when supported by two or more reads. The tcR package was used for downstream repertoire analysis, and clonotypes were matched across fractions by CDR3 nucleotide sequence plus V segment. VDJmatch was used to annotate antigen specificity against VDJdb, with one amino acid substitution allowed in CDR3.

The TCR originated in a man aged 45-60 years who received an inactivated influenza vaccine. Donor details come from another sample of the same person, matched by shared clones. The V and J genes are TRBV6-4 and TRBJ2-1, and 10 junction bases match TRBD2. The material was PBMCs from blood, obtained on the day of vaccination. At the DNA level, the sequence is TGTGCCAGCAGTCCCAAAGTGGCTAGCGGGAGTTGGAATGAGCAGTTCTTC. Its protein is CASSPKVASGSWNEQFF.